The 8 T cell receptor beta chains in this list originate from one sample, sequenced in a study of blood T cell repertoires in COVID-19 (dated by TCRdb to about 2020). The library relied on the immunoSEQ multiplex PCR assay. TCRdb stores this immuneACCESS table with in-frame sequences only. Part of the clones is absent; in the studies checked, under half of the shortfall reflects unresolved V genes, and no reason is known for the rest. This sample gives about 190,000 clones in total; less than 85% of them show up just once. Around an eighth of the sample belongs to the ten largest clones. The sample taken for sequencing was peripheral blood. The receptor source for this set is a woman aged 50 to 60 with acute or convalescent COVID-19.

The rearrangement uses TRBV9 and TRBJ2-1, with unresolved D. The CDR3 sequence is 15 residues long. In germline, CDR1 is SGDLS, CDR2 YYNGEE. The ends were cut back, 4 bases at V and 7 bases at J, with 18 bases in the middle. The CDR3 coding sequence is TGTGCCAGCAGCCCCGCCGAATGGCCCACGAATGAGCAGTTCTTC. This codes for CASSPAEWPTNEQFF.

This rearrangement joins TRBV11-2 to TRBJ2-1, with TRBD1 as a possible D gene (6 bases). Germline CDR1 is SGHAT and CDR2 is FQNNGV. The CDR3 has 16 amino acids. Trimming shortened V by 3 bases and J by 4 bases, and 16 bases separated the two germline ends. CDR3 sequence (DNA): TGTGCCAGCAGCTTGGGGGCGGTTCGAACTTACAATGAGCAGTTCTTC. Its translation: CASSLGAVRTYNEQFF.

This clone was detected only once. The rearrangement uses TRBV9 and TRBJ1-5; 7 positions match TRBD1. The length of the CDR3 is 14 residues. Trimming cost V 3 bases and J 1 base; bases outside gene matches: 1. CDR1 is SGDLS, CDR2 YYNGEE, per germline. The CDR3 loop reads CASSAGGSNQPQHF. The CDR3 DNA reads as TGTGCCAGCAGCGCAGGGGGAAGCAATCAGCCCCAGCATTTT.

This chain's CDR3 is CASSLEYTQEGNEQFF. CDR3 sequence (DNA): TGTGCCAGCAGCTTAGAATACACCCAAGAGGGCAATGAGCAGTTCTTC. The V call is TRBV7-9, the J call TRBJ2-1, with D maybe TRBD2 (5 bases). The CDR3 consists of 16 residues. Germline V lookup: CDR1 SEHNR, CDR2 FQNEAQ (reference sequence). Between the trimmed V and J ends, which lost 1 base and 6 bases, there was a span of 16 bases.

This chain connects TRBV4-1 to TRBJ1-3; 7 nucleotides agree with TRBD1. The germline V gene has CDR1 MGHRA and CDR2 YSYEKL. CDR3 size: 16 residues. V gave up 4 bases and J gave up 0 bases; unmatched junction bases: 6. This CDR3 is CASSPLGQASGNTIYF. DNA for the CDR3: TGCGCCAGCAGCCCCCTAGGACAGGCCTCTGGAAACACCATATATTTT.

Comment on this clone: Other DNA sequences in this specimen translate into the identical CDR3. V gene TRBV6-5 combines with J gene TRBJ2-7; D uncertain. V was shortened by 2 bases and J by 3 bases, with 5 bases between the two germline ends. Germline lookup yields CDR1 MNHEY and CDR2 SVGAGI. The CDR3 runs to 12 residues. The CDR3 spells CASSYDSYEQYF. The CDR3 coding sequence is TGTGCCAGCAGTTACGATAGCTACGAGCAGTACTTC.

V usage is TRBV11-2 and J usage is TRBJ2-2; D remains unclear. The CDR3 runs 13 residues. Trimming left V 5 bases short and J 8 bases short, with 12 bases between. The germline CDR1 and CDR2 sequences are SGHAT and FQNNGV. The chain's CDR3 is CASSPGVTGELFF. The CDR3 coding sequence is TGTGCCAGCAGCCCAGGCGTCACGGGGGAGCTGTTTTTT.

The rearrangement links TRBV27 to TRBJ2-7; the D gene is possibly TRBD1 (6 bases). The CDR3 consists of 13 residues. The germline V gene has CDR1 MNHEY and CDR2 SMNVEV (reference sequence). V dropped 3 bases and J dropped 4 bases, with 10 bases sitting between them. CDR3 DNA sequence: TGTGCCAGCAGTTTGGGCAGGGGTTACGAGCAGTACTTC. It encodes CASSLGRGYEQYF.